This TCR beta chain was identified in a study of blood T cell repertoires in COVID-19. For the study at large: The cDNA or gDNA used as material had been derived from T cells, B-cell-depleted T cells, or PBMCs.

Per the germline V gene, CDR1 is GTSNPN and CDR2 is SVGIG (reference sequence). The V and J ends lost 0 bases and 3 bases, in that order; junction bases with no gene match: 6. This CDR3 has 15 residues. The participants were between about 18 and 90 years old and came from under 25 US areas. Participant-given clinical history determined each cohort assignment. Per the original methods: The assay estimated nucleated cells by amplifying reference gene primers. TCRdb's table, derived via immunoSEQ multiplex PCR, lists solely in-frame clones and lacks some. V, J and clone size are taken as reported in that table, and D and trimming were inferred from the DNA itself. The table includes about 200,000 clones, just under 90% detected once.

The receptor was isolated from a woman aged 25-40 years with acute COVID-19. Sequencing input: PBMCs or T cells enriched from blood (not recorded which). J is TRBJ2-3 and V is TRBV30; 7 bases map to TRBD2. The CDR3 here is CAWSVGGVETDTQYF. The CDR3 DNA follows: TGTGCCTGGAGTGTGGGGGGGGTGGAGACAGATACGCAGTATTTT.